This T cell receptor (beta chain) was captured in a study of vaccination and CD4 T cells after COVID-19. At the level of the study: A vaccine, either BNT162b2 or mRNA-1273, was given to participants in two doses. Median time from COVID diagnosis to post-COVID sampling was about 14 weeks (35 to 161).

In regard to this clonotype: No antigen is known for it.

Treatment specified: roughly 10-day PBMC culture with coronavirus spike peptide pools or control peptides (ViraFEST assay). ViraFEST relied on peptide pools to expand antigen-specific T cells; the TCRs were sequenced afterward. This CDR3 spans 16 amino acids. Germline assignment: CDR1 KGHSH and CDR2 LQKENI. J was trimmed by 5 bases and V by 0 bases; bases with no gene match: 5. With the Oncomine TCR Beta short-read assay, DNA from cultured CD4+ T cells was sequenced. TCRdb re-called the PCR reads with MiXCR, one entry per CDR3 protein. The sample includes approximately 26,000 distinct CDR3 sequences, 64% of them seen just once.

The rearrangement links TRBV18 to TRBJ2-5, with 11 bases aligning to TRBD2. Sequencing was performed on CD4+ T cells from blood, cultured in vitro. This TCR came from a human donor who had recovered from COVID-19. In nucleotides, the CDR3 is TGTGCCAGCTCACCACCCCCCGGACTAGCGGGTGAGACCCAGTACTTC. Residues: CASSPPPGLAGETQYF.